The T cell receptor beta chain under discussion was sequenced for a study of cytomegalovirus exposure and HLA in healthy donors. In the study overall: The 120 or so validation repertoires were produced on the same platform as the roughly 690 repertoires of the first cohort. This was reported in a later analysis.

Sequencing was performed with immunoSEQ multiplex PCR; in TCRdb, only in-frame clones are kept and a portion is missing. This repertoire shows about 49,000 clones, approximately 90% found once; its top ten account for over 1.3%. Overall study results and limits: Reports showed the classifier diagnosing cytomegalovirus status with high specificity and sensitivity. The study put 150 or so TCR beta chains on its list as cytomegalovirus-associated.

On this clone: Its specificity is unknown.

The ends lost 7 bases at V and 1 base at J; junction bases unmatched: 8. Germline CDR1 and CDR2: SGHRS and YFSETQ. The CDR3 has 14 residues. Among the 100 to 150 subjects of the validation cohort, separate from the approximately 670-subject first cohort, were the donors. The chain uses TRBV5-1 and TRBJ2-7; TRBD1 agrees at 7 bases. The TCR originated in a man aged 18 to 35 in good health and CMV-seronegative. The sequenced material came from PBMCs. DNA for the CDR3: TGCGCCAGCTCCTTCGACAGGGATTCCTACGAGCAGTACTTC. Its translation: CASSFDRDSYEQYF.